This T cell receptor (beta chain) derives from a study of blood T cells in healthy people across ages. Trimming cost V 5 bases and J 8 bases; bases outside gene matches: 9. Germline CDR1 is MGHDK and CDR2 is SYGVNS. This CDR3 contains 14 residues. Study conclusions and caveats: TCR beta diversity, measured per million T cells, fell in a roughly linear way with age. When set beside aged donors, long-lived donors presented more naive CD4+ cells and higher diversity.

Per sample, no less than 6 micrograms of total RNA were extracted. Primed by a sample-barcoded 5' primer and a J-beta primer mix, a second PCR proceeded for about 6 to 11 cycles. Through a template-switch adaptor with 12 random nucleotides, each cDNA molecule received a tag. TCRdb processed the 5' RACE reads anew with MiXCR; each CDR3 protein has one entry. The sample includes 780,000 or so distinct CDR3 sequences, around 50% of them seen just once. The sample holds one count of this clonotype. As yet, its antigen is unknown. The sequenced sample consisted of blood. The rearrangement links TRBV25-1 to TRBJ2-1; 7 bases are a match to TRBD1. The receptor was isolated from a man aged 35-49 years in good health. The CDR3 region is CASSSLGQDYEQFF. DNA of the CDR3: TGTGCCAGCAGTTCCCTCGGACAGGACTATGAGCAGTTCTTC.